A single sample gave rise to the 10 T cell receptor beta chains below, sequenced in a study of shared clonotypes between healthy human individuals. Only in-frame clones appear in the TCRdb table, and some are missing; sequencing was by immunoSEQ multiplex PCR. The sample has about 2.4 million clones; approximately 93% are singletons. The sample taken for sequencing was naive CD4+ T cells from PBMCs. Subset here: CD45RA+ positively selected. These receptors all come from a man aged 18 to 35 in good health. Some clones in this sample may be carry-over from other donors' samples.

CDR3 nucleotides: TGTGCCTCCTTGGAGGGGGATAGCAATCAGCCCCAGCATTTT. Translation: CASLEGDSNQPQHF. The V call is TRBV7-2, the J call TRBJ1-5; tentative D call: TRBD1 (6 bases). The germline V and J ends were trimmed by 11 bases and 0 bases, with 14 bases remaining between them. Looked up from germline, CDR1 is SGHTA and CDR2 is FQGNSA. The CDR3 has 14 amino acids.

This chain uses TRBV4-3 with TRBJ2-7, with D unclear. There are 12 residues in the CDR3. Trimming pared 5 bases from V and 5 bases from J, leaving 10 bases between. Germline values: CDR1 LGHNA, CDR2 YSLEER. The CDR3 DNA reads as TGCGCCAGCAGCTCTGGGTCTAACGAGCAGTACTTC. Protein product: CASSSGSNEQYF.

About this clone itself: This sample includes further DNA sequences coding for the same CDR3. Here the CDR3 DNA reads TGTGCCAGCAGCCTGCGACTACCTCAAGAGACCCAGTACTTC. Translated, it gives CASSLRLPQETQYF. The V gene is TRBV7-2, the J gene TRBJ2-5; D possibly corresponds to TRBD2 (5 bases). The CDR3 sequence is 14 residues long. From germline, CDR1 is SGHTA and CDR2 FQGNSA. V lost 5 bases and J 2 bases, leaving 12 bases between the germline ends.

V gene TRBV10-3 combines with J gene TRBJ1-1; D gene ambiguous. This CDR3 is 13 amino acids long. Germline CDR1 ENHRY, CDR2 SYGVKD. Trimming removed 10 bases at V and 1 base at J, with 13 bases between. In nucleotides, the CDR3 is TGTGCCACCCTAGGCTCCCCGAACACTGAAGCTTTCTTT. This gives the protein CATLGSPNTEAFF.

V and J are TRBV27 and TRBJ2-1, with D perhaps TRBD2 (5 bases). This CDR3 contains 13 residues. V lost 5 bases and J 9 bases, leaving 14 bases between the germline ends. Germline-derived CDR1 and CDR2 are MNHEY and SMNVEV (reference sequence). The CDR3 DNA sequence: TGTGCCAGCAGTCCGGGATCGTTTCGTGAGCAGTTCTTC. It encodes CASSPGSFREQFF.

This clone was recorded once. The gene calls are TRBV6-5 and TRBJ1-1; tentatively, D is TRBD1 (6 bases). This CDR3 has 14 residues. Germline CDR1 and CDR2: MNHEY and SVGAGI. Trimming took off 6 bases at V and 1 base at J, with 12 bases between the two ends. The CDR3 region is CASRGGVGNTEAFF. In DNA form, the CDR3 reads TGTGCCAGCAGGGGGGGCGTTGGGAACACTGAAGCTTTCTTT.

The J gene is TRBJ2-3, the V gene TRBV5-4, with 12 bases lining up with TRBD2. J lost 4 bases, V lost 1 base, and 4 bases had no gene match. This CDR3 has 16 amino acids. Germline CDR1 reads SGHNT; CDR2 reads YYREEE (reference sequence). The DNA of the CDR3 is TGTGCCAGCAGCTTGAGTCTAGCGGGAGGGGCAGATACGCAGTATTTT. Its protein is CASSLSLAGGADTQYF.

The chain uses TRBV30 and TRBJ2-5; 12 nucleotides match TRBD1. TRBJ2-7 explains the end of the DNA better; the J call may be wrong. In germline, CDR1 is GTSNPN, CDR2 SVGIG (reference sequence). This CDR3 spans 14 amino acids. CDR3 bases: TGTGCCTGGAGCCGGGACAGGGGGCGATACGAGCAGTACTTC. It encodes CAWSRDRGRYEQYF.

Of note for this clone: In the same sample, other DNA sequences code for this CDR3. V usage is TRBV11-2 and J usage is TRBJ2-7; 13 positions agree with TRBD2. The CDR3 extends over 15 amino acids. Germline V CDR1 and CDR2: SGHAT, FQNNGV. With 5 bases clipped from V and 2 bases from J, the junction kept 3 bases outside the gene matches. The CDR3 here is CASSLLAGGPYEQYF. CDR3 DNA sequence: TGTGCCAGCAGCCTACTAGCGGGAGGGCCCTACGAGCAGTACTTC.

This sequence joins TRBV30 and TRBJ1-4; D not certain. The CDR3 consists of 13 residues. CDR1 is GTSNPN and CDR2 is SVGIG in the germline V gene (reference sequence). V shed 0 bases and J shed 8 bases, with 10 bases lying between them. For the CDR3, the DNA is TGTGCCTGGAGTGTTTTGAATTGGGAAAAACTGTTTTTT. It encodes CAWSVLNWEKLFF.